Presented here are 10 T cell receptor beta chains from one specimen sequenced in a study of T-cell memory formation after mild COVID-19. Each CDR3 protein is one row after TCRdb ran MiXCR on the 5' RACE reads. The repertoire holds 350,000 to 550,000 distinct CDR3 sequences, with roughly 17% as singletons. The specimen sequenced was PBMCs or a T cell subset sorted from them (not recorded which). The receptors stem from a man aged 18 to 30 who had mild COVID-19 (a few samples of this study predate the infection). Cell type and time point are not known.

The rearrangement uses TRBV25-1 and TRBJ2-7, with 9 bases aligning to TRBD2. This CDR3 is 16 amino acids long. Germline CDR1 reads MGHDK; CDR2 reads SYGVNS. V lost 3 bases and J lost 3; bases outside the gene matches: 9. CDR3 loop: CASSDPGTSLFYEQYF. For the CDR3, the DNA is TGTGCCAGCAGTGATCCCGGGACTAGCTTGTTCTACGAGCAGTACTTC.

The CDR3 nucleotides read TGCAGCGTTAGCCAGGGACCGAGGGAGCAGTTCTTC. It translates to CSVSQGPREQFF. V usage is TRBV29-1 and J usage is TRBJ2-1, with D tentatively TRBD1 or TRBD2 (5 bases each). This CDR3 has 12 residues. The V end lost 5 bases, the J end lost 10 bases, and 15 bases lay between the germline ends. Germline-derived CDR1 and CDR2 are SQVTM and ANQGSEA.

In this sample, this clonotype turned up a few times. The CDR3 DNA follows: TGCGCCAGCAGCTTGCGTACGGGGGCAGATACGCAGTATTTT. Encoded protein: CASSLRTGADTQYF. The chain combines TRBV5-1 with TRBJ2-3, with a tentative D call TRBD2 (6 bases). CDR3 length: 14 amino acids. CDR1 is SGHRS, CDR2 YFSETQ, per germline. The germline V and J ends were trimmed by 1 base and 4 bases, with 10 bases remaining between them.

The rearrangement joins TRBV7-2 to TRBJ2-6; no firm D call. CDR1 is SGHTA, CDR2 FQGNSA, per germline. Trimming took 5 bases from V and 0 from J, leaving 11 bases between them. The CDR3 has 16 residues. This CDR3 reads CASSLSQASGANVLTF. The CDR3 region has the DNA TGTGCCAGCAGCCTCTCGCAGGCCTCTGGGGCCAACGTCCTGACTTTC.

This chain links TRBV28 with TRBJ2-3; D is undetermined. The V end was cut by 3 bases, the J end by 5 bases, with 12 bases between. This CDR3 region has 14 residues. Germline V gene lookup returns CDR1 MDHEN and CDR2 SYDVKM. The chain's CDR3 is CASSFLSDGDTQYF. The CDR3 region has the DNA TGTGCCAGCAGTTTCCTGTCTGATGGAGATACGCAGTATTTT.

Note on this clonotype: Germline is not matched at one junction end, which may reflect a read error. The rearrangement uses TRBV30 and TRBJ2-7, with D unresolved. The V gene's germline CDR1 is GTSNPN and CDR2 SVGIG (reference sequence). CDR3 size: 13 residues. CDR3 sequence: CACSVSSPYEQYF. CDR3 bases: TGTGCCTGTAGTGTAAGTTCACCCTACGAGCAGTACTTC.

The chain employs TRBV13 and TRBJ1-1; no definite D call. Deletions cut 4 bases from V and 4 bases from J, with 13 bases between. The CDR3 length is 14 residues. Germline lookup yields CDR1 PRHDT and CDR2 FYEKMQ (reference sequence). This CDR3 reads CASSYRSVGTEAFF. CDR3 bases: TGTGCCAGCAGCTACCGTTCGGTGGGCACTGAAGCTTTCTTT. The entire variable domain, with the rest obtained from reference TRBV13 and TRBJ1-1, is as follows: AAGVIQSPRHLIKEKRETATLKCYPIPRHDTVYWYQQGPGQDPQFLISFYEKMQSDKGSIPDRFSAQQFSDYHSELNMSSLELGDSALYFCASSYRSVGTEAFFGQGTRLTVV.

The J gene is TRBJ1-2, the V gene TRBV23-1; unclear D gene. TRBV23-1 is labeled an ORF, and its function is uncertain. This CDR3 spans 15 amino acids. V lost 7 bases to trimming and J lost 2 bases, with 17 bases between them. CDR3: CASKWRGLPNYGYTF. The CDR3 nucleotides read TGCGCCAGCAAGTGGAGAGGACTCCCAAACTATGGCTACACCTTC.

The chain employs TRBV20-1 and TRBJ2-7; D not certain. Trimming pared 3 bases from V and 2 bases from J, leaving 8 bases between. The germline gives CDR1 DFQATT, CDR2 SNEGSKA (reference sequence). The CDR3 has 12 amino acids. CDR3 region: CSASNHPYEQYV. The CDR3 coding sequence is TGCAGTGCTAGCAACCACCCCTACGAGCAGTACGTC.

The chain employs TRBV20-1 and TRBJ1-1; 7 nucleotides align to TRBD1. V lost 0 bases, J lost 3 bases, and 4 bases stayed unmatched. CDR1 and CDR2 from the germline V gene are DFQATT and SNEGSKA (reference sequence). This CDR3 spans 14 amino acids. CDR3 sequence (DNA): TGCAGTGCTAGAGATCAGAGGGGGCACACTGAAGCTTTCTTT. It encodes CSARDQRGHTEAFF.